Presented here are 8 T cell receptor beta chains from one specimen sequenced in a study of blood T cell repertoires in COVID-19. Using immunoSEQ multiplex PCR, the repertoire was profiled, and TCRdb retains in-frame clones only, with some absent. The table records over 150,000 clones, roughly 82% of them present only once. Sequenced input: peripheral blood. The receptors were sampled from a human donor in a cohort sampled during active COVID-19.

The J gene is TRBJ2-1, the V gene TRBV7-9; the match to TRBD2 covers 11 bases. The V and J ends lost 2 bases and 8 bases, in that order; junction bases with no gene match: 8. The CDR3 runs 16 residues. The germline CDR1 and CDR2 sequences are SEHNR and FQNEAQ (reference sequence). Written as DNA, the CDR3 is TGTGCCAGCAGCTTATCGGTACTAGCGGGAGATGATGAGCAGTTCTTC. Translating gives CASSLSVLAGDDEQFF.

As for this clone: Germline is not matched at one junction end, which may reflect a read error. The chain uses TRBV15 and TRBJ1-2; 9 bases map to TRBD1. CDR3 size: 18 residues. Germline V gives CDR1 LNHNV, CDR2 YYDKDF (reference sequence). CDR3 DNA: TGTGCCACCAGAAGAGATAGAGGACAGGGGCGTTTGGCCTATGGCTACACCTTC. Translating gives CATRRDRGQGRLAYGYTF.

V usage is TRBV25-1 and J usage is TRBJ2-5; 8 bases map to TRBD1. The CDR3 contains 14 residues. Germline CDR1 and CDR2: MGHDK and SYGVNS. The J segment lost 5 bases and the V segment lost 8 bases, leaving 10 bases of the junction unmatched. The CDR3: CASCKQGGLETQYF. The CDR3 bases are TGTGCCAGCTGCAAACAGGGGGGTTTGGAGACCCAGTACTTC.

For the CDR3, the DNA is TGTGCCAGCAGCTTAGATGGCCTACCGGGAGAGACCCAGTACTTC. Translated: CASSLDGLPGETQYF. This rearrangement joins TRBV4-2 to TRBJ2-5, with D uncertain. V was trimmed by 5 bases and J by 4 bases, leaving 17 bases between them. CDR1 is LGHNA and CDR2 is YNFKEQ in the germline V gene. The CDR3 length is 15 residues.

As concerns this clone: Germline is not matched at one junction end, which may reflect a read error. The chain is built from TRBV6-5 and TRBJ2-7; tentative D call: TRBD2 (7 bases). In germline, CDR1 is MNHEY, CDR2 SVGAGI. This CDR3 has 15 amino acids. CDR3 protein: CASSYGQPTSSHLNF. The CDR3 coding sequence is TGTGCCAGCAGTTACGGACAGCCGACTAGCTCCCATCTGAACTTC.

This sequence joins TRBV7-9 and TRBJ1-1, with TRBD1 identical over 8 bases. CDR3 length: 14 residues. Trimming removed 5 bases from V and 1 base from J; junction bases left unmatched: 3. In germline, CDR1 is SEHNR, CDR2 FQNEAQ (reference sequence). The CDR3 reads CASSAGQGNTEAFF. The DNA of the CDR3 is TGTGCCAGCAGCGCCGGACAGGGGAACACTGAAGCTTTCTTT.

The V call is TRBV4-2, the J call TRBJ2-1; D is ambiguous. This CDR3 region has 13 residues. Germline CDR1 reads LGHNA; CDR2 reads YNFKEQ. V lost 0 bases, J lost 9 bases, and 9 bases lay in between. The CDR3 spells CASSQETVGEQFF. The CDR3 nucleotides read TGTGCCAGCAGCCAAGAAACAGTGGGTGAGCAGTTCTTC.

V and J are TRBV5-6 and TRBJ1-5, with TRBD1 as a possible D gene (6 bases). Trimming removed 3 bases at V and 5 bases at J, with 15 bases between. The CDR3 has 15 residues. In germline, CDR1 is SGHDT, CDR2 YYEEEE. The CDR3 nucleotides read TGTGCCAGCAGCTCCACCGGGACATATGATCAGCCCCAGCATTTT. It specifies CASSSTGTYDQPQHF.